A single sample is the source of the 12 T cell receptor beta chains below, sequenced in a study of cytomegalovirus exposure and HLA in healthy donors. Measured with immunoSEQ multiplex PCR; TCRdb has only the in-frame clones, and not every one. The sample records about 120,000 clones, around 88% being singletons. The sequenced sample was PBMCs. Receptors were obtained from a man aged 18 to 30 in good health and CMV-seronegative.

The chain links TRBV5-1 to TRBJ1-3; a possible D gene is TRBD1 (5 bases). V shed 4 bases and J shed 0 bases, with 14 bases lying between them. Germline V gene data show CDR1 as SGHRS and CDR2 as YFSETQ. The CDR3 loop spans 16 amino acids. The CDR3 nucleotides read TGCGCCAGCAGCAGAACCGGGGGATACTCTGGAAACACCATATATTTT. It translates to CASSRTGGYSGNTIYF.

The chain employs TRBV27 and TRBJ2-1; D ambiguous. This CDR3 region has 11 residues. The V end lost 7 bases, the J end lost 8 bases, and 9 bases lay between the germline ends. The V gene's germline CDR1 is MNHEY and CDR2 SMNVEV (reference sequence). Written as DNA, the CDR3 is TGTGCCAGCACCCGCGTGGATGAGCAGTTCTTC. Its translation is CASTRVDEQFF.

The rearrangement joins TRBV21-1 to TRBJ2-7; TRBD1, the table's D call, lacks a check against the DNA. TRBV21-1 is assigned pseudogene status. This CDR3 has 18 amino acids. CDR3 sequence reads: CASSKFTGTHWDSYEQYF. DNA for the CDR3: TGTGCCAGCAGCAAATTTACTGGGACACATTGGGACTCCTACGAGCAGTACTTC.

The chain has TRBV27 and TRBJ2-7; 7 nucleotides align to TRBD1. This CDR3 spans 16 amino acids. Germline CDR1 is MNHEY and CDR2 is SMNVEV (reference sequence). The trim removed 2 bases at V and 0 bases at J, leaving 7 bases unmatched. The CDR3 coding sequence is TGTGCCAGCAGTTTACAAGGGACAGCGAGCTCCTACGAGCAGTACTTC. It yields the protein CASSLQGTASSYEQYF.

This chain uses TRBV4-3 with TRBJ2-1; perhaps TRBD2 as D (6 bases). V lost 1 base and J 9 bases, leaving 16 bases between the germline ends. Germline CDR1 LGHNA, CDR2 YSLEER. CDR3 size: 15 residues. CDR3 region: CASSQGLSGGFEQFF. Written as DNA, the CDR3 is TGCGCCAGCAGCCAAGGGCTCTCCGGGGGTTTTGAGCAGTTCTTC.

This chain uses TRBV7-2 with TRBJ2-1, with D unclear. CDR3 length equals 16 residues. Germline V gene sequence: CDR1 SGHTA, CDR2 FQGNSA. V dropped 5 bases and J dropped 4 bases, with 18 bases sitting between them. CDR3 amino acids: CASSPMKNSLYNEQFF. The CDR3 region has the DNA TGTGCCAGCAGCCCTATGAAAAACAGCTTATACAATGAGCAGTTCTTC.

The rearrangement uses TRBV7-2 and TRBJ2-5, with 7 bases lining up with TRBD1. Per the germline V gene, CDR1 is SGHTA and CDR2 is FQGNSA. The V and J ends lost 5 bases and 5 bases, in that order; junction bases with no gene match: 5. This CDR3 spans 13 amino acids. The CDR3 sequence is CASSTTGPETQYF. The CDR3 DNA reads TGTGCCAGCAGCACGACAGGGCCGGAGACCCAGTACTTC.

The chain recombines TRBV4-1 with TRBJ1-2, with D perhaps matching TRBD1 (6 bases). V dropped 6 bases and J dropped 4 bases, with 12 bases sitting between them. CDR3 length equals 13 residues. Germline V CDR1 and CDR2: MGHRA, YSYEKL. The chain's CDR3 is CASRNTGFYGYTF. CDR3 coding DNA: TGCGCCAGCAGGAACACAGGGTTCTATGGCTACACCTTC.

The chain has TRBV5-1 and TRBJ1-1; 7 bases agree with TRBD1. Germline-derived CDR1 and CDR2 are SGHRS and YFSETQ. With 0 bases clipped from V and 0 bases from J, the junction kept 2 bases outside the gene matches. This CDR3 is built from 15 residues. CDR3 in amino acids: CASSLGQGMNTEAFF. CDR3 coding DNA: TGCGCCAGCAGCTTGGGACAGGGTATGAACACTGAAGCTTTCTTT. Complete variable domain (other parts from reference TRBV5-1 and TRBJ1-1): KAGVTQTPRYLIKTRGQQVTLSCSPISGHRSVSWYQQTPGQGLQFLFEYFSETQRNKGNFPGRFSGRQFSNSRSEMNVSTLELGDSALYLCASSLGQGMNTEAFFGQGTRLTVV.

V and J are TRBV11-2 and TRBJ2-7, with 7 nucleotides matching TRBD1. Losses at the gene ends were 1 base for V and 2 bases for J; bases not matched to a gene: 8. Germline V gene data show CDR1 as SGHAT and CDR2 as FQNNGV. CDR3 size: 16 residues. Here the CDR3 DNA reads TGTGCCAGCAGCTTAGCCAGACAGGGACGACCCTACGAGCAGTACTTC. This encodes CASSLARQGRPYEQYF.

This clone appeared once. This chain connects TRBV5-4 to TRBJ2-5, with 7 nucleotides matching TRBD1. Trimming at V came to 4 bases and at J to 7 bases, leaving 16 bases not matched to a gene. Germline assignment: CDR1 SGHNT and CDR2 YYREEE (reference sequence). This CDR3 spans 16 amino acids. For the CDR3, the DNA is TGTGCCAGCAGCCCAGGGGGAATACTATCCAAGACGACCCAGTACTTC. Its translation is CASSPGGILSKTTQYF.

This sequence joins TRBV29-1 and TRBJ2-1; 7 nucleotides match TRBD2. The CDR3 loop spans 13 amino acids. Per germline, CDR1 SQVTM and CDR2 ANQGSEA. J lost 5 bases, V lost 6 bases, and 7 bases had no gene match. The CDR3 DNA sequence: TGCAGCGTAATAGCCCTAGCGGACAATGAGCAGTTCTTC. Amino acid sequence: CSVIALADNEQFF.